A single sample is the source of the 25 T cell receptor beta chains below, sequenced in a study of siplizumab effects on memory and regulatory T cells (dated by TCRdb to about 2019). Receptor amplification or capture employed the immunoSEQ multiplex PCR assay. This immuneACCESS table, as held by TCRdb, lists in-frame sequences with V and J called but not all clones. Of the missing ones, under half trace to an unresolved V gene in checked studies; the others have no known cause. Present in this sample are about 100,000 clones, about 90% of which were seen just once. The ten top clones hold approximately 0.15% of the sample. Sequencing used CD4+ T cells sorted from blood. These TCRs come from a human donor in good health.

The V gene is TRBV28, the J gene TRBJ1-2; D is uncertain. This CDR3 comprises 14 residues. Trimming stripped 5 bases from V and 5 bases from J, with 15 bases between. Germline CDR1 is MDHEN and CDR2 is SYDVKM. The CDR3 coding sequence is TGTGCCAGCAGTCCTTTTCAGATCCATTATGGCTACACCTTC. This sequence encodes CASSPFQIHYGYTF.

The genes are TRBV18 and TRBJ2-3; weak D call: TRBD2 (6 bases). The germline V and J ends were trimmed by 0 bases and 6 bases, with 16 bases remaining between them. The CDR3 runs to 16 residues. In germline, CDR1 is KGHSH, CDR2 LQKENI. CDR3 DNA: TGTGCCAGCTCACCACCAACGGGAGAGGGAGCCGATACGCAGTATTTT. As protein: CASSPPTGEGADTQYF.

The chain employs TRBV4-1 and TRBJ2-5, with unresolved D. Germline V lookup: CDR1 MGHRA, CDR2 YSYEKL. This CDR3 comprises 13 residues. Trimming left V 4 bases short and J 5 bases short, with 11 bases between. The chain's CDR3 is CASSPPMTETQYF. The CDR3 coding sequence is TGCGCCAGCAGCCCACCGATGACGGAGACCCAGTACTTC.

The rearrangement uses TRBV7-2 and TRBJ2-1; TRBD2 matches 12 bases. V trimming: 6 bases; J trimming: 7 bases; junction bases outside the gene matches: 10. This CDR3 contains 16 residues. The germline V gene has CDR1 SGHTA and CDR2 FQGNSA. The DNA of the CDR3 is TGTGCCAGCAGTTCAACTAGCGGGGGGTTCTATAATGAGCAGTTCTTC. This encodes CASSSTSGGFYNEQFF.

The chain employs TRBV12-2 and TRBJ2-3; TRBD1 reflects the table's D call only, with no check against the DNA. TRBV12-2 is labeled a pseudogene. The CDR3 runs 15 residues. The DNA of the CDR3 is TGTGCAACCGATGGGGCAACCTTTAGCACAGATACGCAGTATTTT. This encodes CATDGATFSTDTQYF.

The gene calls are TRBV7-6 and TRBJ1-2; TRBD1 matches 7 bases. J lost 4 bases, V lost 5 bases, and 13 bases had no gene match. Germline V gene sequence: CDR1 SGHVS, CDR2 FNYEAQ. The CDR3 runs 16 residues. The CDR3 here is CASSPRQGPTSYGYTF. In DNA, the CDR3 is TGTGCCAGCAGCCCAAGACAGGGTCCTACTTCCTATGGCTACACCTTC.

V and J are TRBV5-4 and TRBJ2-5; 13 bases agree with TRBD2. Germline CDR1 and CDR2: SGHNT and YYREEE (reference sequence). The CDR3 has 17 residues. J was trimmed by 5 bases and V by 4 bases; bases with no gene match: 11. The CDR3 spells CASSPGGTSGAAETQYF. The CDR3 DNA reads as TGTGCCAGCAGCCCGGGAGGGACTAGCGGGGCTGCGGAGACCCAGTACTTC.

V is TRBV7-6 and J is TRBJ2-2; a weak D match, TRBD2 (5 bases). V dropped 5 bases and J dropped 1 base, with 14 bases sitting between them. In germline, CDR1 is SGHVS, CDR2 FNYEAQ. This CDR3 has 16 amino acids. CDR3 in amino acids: CASSLLGNRNTGELFF. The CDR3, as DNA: TGTGCCAGCAGCCTACTCGGGAATCGGAACACCGGGGAGCTGTTTTTT.

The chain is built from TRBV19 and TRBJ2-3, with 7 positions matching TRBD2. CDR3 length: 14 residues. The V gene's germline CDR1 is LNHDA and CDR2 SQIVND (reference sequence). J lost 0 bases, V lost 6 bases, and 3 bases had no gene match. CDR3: CASRPSGSTDTQYF. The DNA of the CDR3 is TGTGCCAGTAGACCTAGCGGTAGCACAGATACGCAGTATTTT.

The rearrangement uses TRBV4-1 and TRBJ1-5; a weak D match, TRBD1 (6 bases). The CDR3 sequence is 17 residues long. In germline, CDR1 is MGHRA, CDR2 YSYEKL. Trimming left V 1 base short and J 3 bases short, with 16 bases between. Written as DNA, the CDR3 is TGCGCCAGCAGCCAAGGGGACACCCAATCCGTCAATCAGCCCCAGCATTTT. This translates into CASSQGDTQSVNQPQHF.

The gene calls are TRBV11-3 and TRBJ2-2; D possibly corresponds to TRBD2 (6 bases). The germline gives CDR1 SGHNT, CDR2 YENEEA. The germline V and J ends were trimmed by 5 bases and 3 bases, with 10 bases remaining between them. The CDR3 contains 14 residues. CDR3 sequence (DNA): TGTGCCAGCAGCATCGGACTACACACCGGGGAGCTGTTTTTT. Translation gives CASSIGLHTGELFF.

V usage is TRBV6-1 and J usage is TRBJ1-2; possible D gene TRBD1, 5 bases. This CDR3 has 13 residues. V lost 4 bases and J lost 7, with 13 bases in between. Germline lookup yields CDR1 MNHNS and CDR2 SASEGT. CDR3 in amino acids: CASSVDREGGYTF. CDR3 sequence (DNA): TGTGCCAGCAGTGTCGACAGAGAGGGTGGCTACACCTTC.

The CDR3 region has the DNA TGTGCCAGCAGCATAACAGGAATCACGTACGAGCAGTACTTC. Residues: CASSITGITYEQYF. The J gene is TRBJ2-7, the V gene TRBV25-1; tentatively, D is TRBD1 (5 bases). V was pared by 6 bases and J by 4 bases, with 16 bases between. There are 14 residues in the CDR3. CDR1 is MGHDK and CDR2 is SYGVNS in the germline V gene.

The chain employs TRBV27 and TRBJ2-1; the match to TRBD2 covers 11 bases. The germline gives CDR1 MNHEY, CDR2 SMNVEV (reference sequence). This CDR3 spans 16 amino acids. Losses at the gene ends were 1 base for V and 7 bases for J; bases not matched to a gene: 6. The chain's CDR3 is CASSLYSGGAGNEQFF. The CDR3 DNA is TGTGCCAGCAGTTTATATAGCGGGGGGGCCGGTAATGAGCAGTTCTTC.

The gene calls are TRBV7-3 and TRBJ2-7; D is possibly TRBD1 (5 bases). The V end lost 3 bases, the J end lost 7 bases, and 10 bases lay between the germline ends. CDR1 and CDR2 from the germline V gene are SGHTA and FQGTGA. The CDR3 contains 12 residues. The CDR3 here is CASSFQGGEQYF. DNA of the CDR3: TGTGCCAGCAGCTTTCAGGGCGGAGAGCAGTACTTC.

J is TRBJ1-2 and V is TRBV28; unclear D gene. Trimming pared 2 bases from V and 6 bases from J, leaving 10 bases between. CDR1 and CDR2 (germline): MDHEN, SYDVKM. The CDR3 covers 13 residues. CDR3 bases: TGTGCCAGCAGTTTAGGTGGGCGCGATGGCTACACCTTC. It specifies CASSLGGRDGYTF.

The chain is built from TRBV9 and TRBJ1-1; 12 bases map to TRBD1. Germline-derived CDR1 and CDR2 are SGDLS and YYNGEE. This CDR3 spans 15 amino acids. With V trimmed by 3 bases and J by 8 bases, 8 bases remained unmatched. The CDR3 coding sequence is TGTGCCAGCAGCGGCCGATCCGGGACAGGGGGCGAAGCTTTCTTT. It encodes CASSGRSGTGGEAFF. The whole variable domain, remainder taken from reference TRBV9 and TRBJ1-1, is DSGVTQTPKHLITATGQRVTLRCSPRSGDLSVYWYQQSLDQGLQFLIQYYNGEERAKGNILERFSAQQFPDLHSELNLSSLELGDSALYFCASSGRSGTGGEAFFGQGTRLTVV.

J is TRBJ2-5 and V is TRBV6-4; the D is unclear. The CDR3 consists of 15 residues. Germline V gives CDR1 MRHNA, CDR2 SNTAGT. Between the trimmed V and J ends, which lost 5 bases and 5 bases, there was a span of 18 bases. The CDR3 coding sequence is TGTGCCAGCAGTTCCCCGGGTCATGGGGATGAGACCCAGTACTTC. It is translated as CASSSPGHGDETQYF.

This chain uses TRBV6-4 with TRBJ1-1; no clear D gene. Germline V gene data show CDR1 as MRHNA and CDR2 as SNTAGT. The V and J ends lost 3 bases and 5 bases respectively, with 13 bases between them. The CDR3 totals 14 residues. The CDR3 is CASSEGPGKTEAFF. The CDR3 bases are TGTGCCAGCAGTGAGGGCCCGGGGAAGACTGAAGCTTTCTTT.

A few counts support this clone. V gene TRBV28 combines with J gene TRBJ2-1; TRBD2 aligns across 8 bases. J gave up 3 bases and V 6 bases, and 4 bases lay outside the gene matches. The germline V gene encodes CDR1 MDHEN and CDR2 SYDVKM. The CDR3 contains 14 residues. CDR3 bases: TGTGCCAGCAGAATTACTAGCGGCTACAATGAGCAGTTCTTC. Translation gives CASRITSGYNEQFF. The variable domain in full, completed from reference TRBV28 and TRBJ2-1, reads DVKVTQSSRYLVKRTGEKVFLECVQDMDHENMFWYRQDPGLGLRLIYFSYDVKMKEKGDIPEGYSVSREKKERFSLILESASTNQTSMYLCASRITSGYNEQFFGPGTRLTVL.

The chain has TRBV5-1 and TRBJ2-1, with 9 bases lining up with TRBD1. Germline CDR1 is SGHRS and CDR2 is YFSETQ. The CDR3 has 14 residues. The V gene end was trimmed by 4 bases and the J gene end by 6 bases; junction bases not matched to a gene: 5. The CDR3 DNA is TGCGCCAGCAGCATGACAGGGGGAAGCAATGAGCAGTTCTTC. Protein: CASSMTGGSNEQFF.

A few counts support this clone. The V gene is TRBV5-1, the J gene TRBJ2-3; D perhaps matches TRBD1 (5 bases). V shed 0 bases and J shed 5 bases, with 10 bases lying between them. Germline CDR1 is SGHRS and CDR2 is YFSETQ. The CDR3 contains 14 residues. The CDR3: CASSLAQGRDTQYF. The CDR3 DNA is TGCGCCAGCAGCTTGGCGCAGGGCAGAGATACGCAGTATTTT.

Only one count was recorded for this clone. The CDR3 DNA is TGTGCCAGTAGTATAGGGAGGGGGGGCCGGACCCAGTACTTC. Translating it yields CASSIGRGGRTQYF. J is TRBJ2-5 and V is TRBV19, with a weak D call TRBD2 (7 bases). The CDR3 is 14 residues long. V was trimmed by 1 base and J by 7 bases, leaving 13 bases between them. The germline V gene has CDR1 LNHDA and CDR2 SQIVND (reference sequence). Drawing the rest from reference TRBV19 and TRBJ2-5, the complete variable domain is DGGITQSPKYLFRKEGQNVTLSCEQNLNHDAMYWYRQDPGQGLRLIYYSQIVNDFQKGDIAEGYSVSREKKESFPLTVTSAQKNPTAFYLCASSIGRGGRTQYFGPGTRLLVL.

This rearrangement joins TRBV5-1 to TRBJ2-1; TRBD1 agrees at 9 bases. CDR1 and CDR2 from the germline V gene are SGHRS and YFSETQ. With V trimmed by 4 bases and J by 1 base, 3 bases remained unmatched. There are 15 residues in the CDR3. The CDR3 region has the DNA TGCGCCAGCAGCCCGGGGACAGGGTCCTACAATGAGCAGTTCTTC. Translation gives CASSPGTGSYNEQFF.

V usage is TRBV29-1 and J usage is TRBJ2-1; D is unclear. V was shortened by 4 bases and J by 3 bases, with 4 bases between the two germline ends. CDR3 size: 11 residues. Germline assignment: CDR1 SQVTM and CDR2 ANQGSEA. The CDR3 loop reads CSVGVYNEQFF. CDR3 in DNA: TGCAGCGTTGGTGTCTACAATGAGCAGTTCTTC.